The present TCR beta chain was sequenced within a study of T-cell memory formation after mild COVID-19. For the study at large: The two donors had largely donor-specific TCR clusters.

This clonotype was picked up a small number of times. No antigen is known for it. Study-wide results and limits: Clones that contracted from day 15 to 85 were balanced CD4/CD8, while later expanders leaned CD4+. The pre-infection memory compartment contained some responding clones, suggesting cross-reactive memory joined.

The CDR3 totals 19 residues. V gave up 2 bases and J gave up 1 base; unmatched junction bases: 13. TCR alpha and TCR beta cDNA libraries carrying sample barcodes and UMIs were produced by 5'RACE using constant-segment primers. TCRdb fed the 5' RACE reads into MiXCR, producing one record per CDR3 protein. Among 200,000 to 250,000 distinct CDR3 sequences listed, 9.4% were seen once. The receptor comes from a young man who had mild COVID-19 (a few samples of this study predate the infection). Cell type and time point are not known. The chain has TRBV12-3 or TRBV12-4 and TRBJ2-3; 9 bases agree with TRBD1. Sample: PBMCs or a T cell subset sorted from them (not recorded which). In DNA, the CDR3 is TGTGCCAGCAGTTTATGGACAGGGGTGAGGTTCGTCGGCACAGATACGCAGTATTTT. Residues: CASSLWTGVRFVGTDTQYF.